A single sample is the source of the 28 T cell receptor beta chains below, sequenced in a study of OX40 agonist ivuxolimab in advanced cancers. TCRdb's table, derived via immunoSEQ multiplex PCR, lists solely in-frame clones and lacks some. This sample has more than 75,000 clones, with around 84% found just once. Sequenced material: CD4+ or CD8+ T cells sorted from blood, taken in a trial of the OX40 agonist ivuxolimab. The receptor source for this set is an adult with an advanced solid tumor such as melanoma, head and neck, liver or kidney cancer.

The chain carries TRBV28 and TRBJ1-5; tentatively, D is TRBD1 (5 bases). V shed 6 bases and J shed 3 bases, with 12 bases lying between them. The CDR3 contains 14 residues. Germline values: CDR1 MDHEN, CDR2 SYDVKM. This CDR3 is CASRFRGDNQPQHF. The CDR3 bases are TGTGCCAGCAGATTTCGGGGGGACAATCAGCCCCAGCATTTT.

This chain joins TRBV28 and TRBJ2-7; D gene ambiguous. Germline V gene data show CDR1 as MDHEN and CDR2 as SYDVKM. V lost 7 bases, J lost 2 bases, and 12 bases lay in between. This CDR3 comprises 13 residues. The CDR3 region is CASTLGPTYEQYV. The CDR3 nucleotides are TGTGCCAGCACCCTGGGCCCTACCTACGAGCAGTACGTC.

The chain employs TRBV2 and TRBJ2-3; D perhaps matches TRBD2 (7 bases). The CDR3 is 15 amino acids. The V end was cut by 6 bases, the J end by 1 base, with 14 bases between. The germline CDR1 and CDR2 sequences are SNHLY and FYNNEI. DNA of the CDR3: TGTGCCAGCAGGAGGGGGGGCGGGGGCACAGATACGCAGTATTTT. Translating gives CASRRGGGGTDTQYF.

The CDR3 loop is CASSLEVAGDANEQFF. The CDR3 DNA follows: TGCGCCAGCAGCTTGGAGGTAGCGGGAGATGCAAATGAGCAGTTCTTC. The J gene is TRBJ2-1, the V gene TRBV5-1; 9 bases are shared with TRBD2. The germline CDR1 and CDR2 sequences are SGHRS and YFSETQ. V gave up 0 bases and J gave up 7 bases; unmatched junction bases: 8. The CDR3 is made up of 16 amino acids.

V gene TRBV13 combines with J gene TRBJ1-1, with a tentative D call TRBD1 (5 bases). Germline V CDR1 and CDR2: PRHDT, FYEKMQ (reference sequence). The CDR3 consists of 15 residues. V shed 0 bases and J shed 5 bases, with 13 bases lying between them. CDR3 bases: TGTGCCAGCAGCTTAGGTGGGGGGTTGATTACTGAAGCTTTCTTT. The encoded protein is CASSLGGGLITEAFF.

V usage is TRBV28 and J usage is TRBJ2-7; 7 nucleotides match TRBD1. V was pared by 4 bases and J by 2 bases, with 2 bases of the junction left unmatched. CDR3 length equals 13 residues. Germline CDR1 reads MDHEN; CDR2 reads SYDVKM. CDR3 protein: CASSSTGTYEQYV. CDR3 in DNA: TGTGCCAGCAGTTCGACAGGGACCTACGAGCAGTACGTC.

This clone has only one observation. J is TRBJ2-1 and V is TRBV7-9; 9 nucleotides match TRBD1. V dropped 5 bases and J dropped 5; count of bases not matched to a gene: 10. CDR3 size: 16 residues. Germline CDR1 reads SEHNR; CDR2 reads FQNEAQ (reference sequence). In DNA form, the CDR3 reads TGTGCCAGCAGCACCAAGGTTCGGGACAGGGACAATGAGCAGTTCTTC. It translates to CASSTKVRDRDNEQFF.

The V and J genes are TRBV6-5 and TRBJ1-1; unclear D gene. The CDR3 is 15 amino acids. V gave up 3 bases and J gave up 5 bases, with 16 bases separating them. CDR1 and CDR2 from the germline V gene are MNHEY and SVGAGI. CDR3 coding DNA: TGTGCCAGCAGTTATAGGTACGGGTTTTTTACTGAAGCTTTCTTT. It codes for CASSYRYGFFTEAFF.

The table lists this clone with a count of one. The chain carries TRBV21-1 and TRBJ1-2. TRBV21-1 has pseudogene status. CDR3 size: 14 residues. The chain's CDR3 is CASSKAGYSRGYTF. The CDR3 region has the DNA TGTGCCAGCAGCAAAGCAGGATATTCTCGTGGCTACACCTTC.

This chain links TRBV19 with TRBJ2-2, with 8 nucleotides matching TRBD2. The junction had 13 bases not matched to a gene; V was cut back by 2 bases and J by 5 bases. Germline loops: CDR1 LNHDA, CDR2 SQIVND (reference sequence). CDR3 length equals 18 residues. CDR3 region: CASSILRTSLSPTGELFF. The CDR3 DNA sequence: TGTGCCAGTAGTATACTAAGGACTAGCCTTTCCCCTACCGGGGAGCTGTTTTTT.

The chain recombines TRBV5-8 with TRBJ2-3; 7 nucleotides match TRBD1. Germline V gives CDR1 SGHTS, CDR2 YDEGEE. The trim removed 0 bases at V and 2 bases at J, leaving 3 bases unmatched. The CDR3 contains 15 residues. CDR3 bases: TGTGCCAGCAGCTTGGGACAGGGCCCCACAGATACGCAGTATTTT. This codes for CASSLGQGPTDTQYF.

The V call is TRBV11-2, the J call TRBJ1-2; D call uncertain. The CDR3 has 16 residues. Germline CDR1 and CDR2: SGHAT and FQNNGV. V lost 6 bases and J 0 bases, leaving 17 bases between the germline ends. Here the CDR3 DNA reads TGTGCCAGCAGAAGTCTCCTAGGGTCGTCTAACTATGGCTACACCTTC. It is translated as CASRSLLGSSNYGYTF.

V usage is TRBV29-1 and J usage is TRBJ2-2; D gene ambiguous. Germline V CDR1 and CDR2: SQVTM, ANQGSEA. The CDR3 loop spans 14 amino acids. CDR3 amino acids: CTATGQTNTGELFF. The CDR3 region has the DNA TGCACCGCAACCGGGCAGACGAACACCGGGGAGCTGTTTTTT.

This chain connects TRBV7-8 to TRBJ2-7; D remains unclear. CDR1 and CDR2 (germline): SGHVS, FQNEAQ. V was shortened by 3 bases and J by 2 bases, with 11 bases between the two germline ends. The CDR3 is made up of 14 amino acids. The CDR3 is CASSFGSGPYEQYF. As DNA, the CDR3 is TGTGCCAGCAGCTTTGGTTCAGGACCCTACGAGCAGTACTTC.

V is TRBV7-9 and J is TRBJ2-5, with D unclear. The CDR3 extends over 12 amino acids. Germline CDR1 SEHNR, CDR2 FQNEAQ (reference sequence). V was pared by 4 bases and J by 7 bases, with 10 bases between. The CDR3 nucleotides read TGTGCCAGCAGCTCTGGGATGGGGACCCAGTACTTC. Protein product: CASSSGMGTQYF.

The V gene is TRBV5-6, the J gene TRBJ2-7; D tentatively fits TRBD1 or TRBD2 (5 bases each). Trimming cost V 3 bases and J 2 bases, with 15 bases left between them. This CDR3 contains 15 residues. Germline loops: CDR1 SGHDT, CDR2 YYEEEE. The CDR3 DNA follows: TGTGCCAGCAGCTCTTCCCGGGACGGAGCCTACGAGCAGTACTTC. It encodes CASSSSRDGAYEQYF. The full variable domain, completed using reference TRBV5-6 and TRBJ2-7, is DAGVTQSPTHLIKTRGQQVTLRCSPKSGHDTVSWYQQALGQGPQFIFQYYEEEERQRGNFPDRFSGHQFPNYSSELNVNALLLGDSALYLCASSSSRDGAYEQYFGPGTRLTVT.

The gene calls are TRBV6-5 and TRBJ2-1, with TRBD2 matching 10 bases. Germline CDR1 is MNHEY and CDR2 is SVGAGI. V was clipped by 6 bases and J by 7 bases; unmatched bases: 9. This CDR3 has 15 residues. CDR3 sequence: CASSRGSGRSNEQFF. CDR3 in DNA: TGTGCCAGCAGCAGGGGTAGCGGGAGGAGTAATGAGCAGTTCTTC.

This clone came up a few times. The rearrangement links TRBV2 to TRBJ1-2; the D is unclear. Germline assignment: CDR1 SNHLY and CDR2 FYNNEI. V gave up 11 bases and J gave up 4 bases, with 17 bases separating them. The CDR3 is made up of 13 amino acids. CDR3 sequence: CAGRTPQAYGYTF. The CDR3 DNA follows: TGTGCCGGTCGGACTCCCCAGGCCTATGGCTACACCTTC.

The V gene is TRBV7-9, the J gene TRBJ2-1; D remains unclear. Trimming left V 5 bases short and J 9 bases short, with 17 bases between. The CDR3 totals 14 residues. CDR1 and CDR2 from the germline V gene are SEHNR and FQNEAQ (reference sequence). This CDR3 is CASSPPDQDPEQFF. The CDR3 DNA follows: TGTGCCAGCAGCCCACCCGATCAGGACCCTGAGCAGTTCTTC.

This clone was found a few times. V gene TRBV28 combines with J gene TRBJ1-2; a weak D match, TRBD1 (5 bases). CDR1 and CDR2 (germline): MDHEN, SYDVKM. The CDR3 has 14 amino acids. Trimming removed 3 bases from V and 3 bases from J, with 11 bases in between. DNA for the CDR3: TGTGCCAGCAGTTTCGCGGTAGGGGACTATGGCTACACCTTC. Encoded protein: CASSFAVGDYGYTF.

V usage is TRBV7-6 and J usage is TRBJ2-2; tentatively, D is TRBD1 (5 bases). Looked up from germline, CDR1 is SGHVS and CDR2 is FNYEAQ. V lost 2 bases and J 1 base, leaving 20 bases between the germline ends. The CDR3 runs to 19 residues. The CDR3 nucleotides read TGTGCCAGCAGCTTAAACCCCCCCGACAGCTCATTGAACACCGGGGAGCTGTTTTTT. It specifies CASSLNPPDSSLNTGELFF.

V is TRBV18 and J is TRBJ1-5; 8 bases map to TRBD1. V lost 3 bases and J lost 5; bases outside the gene matches: 6. The CDR3 is 15 amino acids. Germline V gene sequence: CDR1 KGHSH, CDR2 LQKENI. In nucleotides, the CDR3 is TGTGCCAGCTCACCGATGACAGGGGCTTATCAGCCCCAGCATTTT. It is translated as CASSPMTGAYQPQHF.

The J gene is TRBJ1-6, the V gene TRBV5-8; D not certain. Trimming left V 2 bases short and J 9 bases short, with 12 bases between. The CDR3 loop spans 14 amino acids. Germline loops: CDR1 SGHTS, CDR2 YDEGEE. The DNA for the CDR3 is TGTGCCAGCAGCTTTGGGTCCCATGGTTCACCCCTCCACTTT. This translates into CASSFGSHGSPLHF.

This clone was seen only a few times. One end of the junction is discordant with germline, which a read error may explain. The chain is built from TRBV7-9 and TRBJ1-2; a possible D gene is TRBD1 (6 bases). Germline CDR1 is SEHNR and CDR2 is FQNEAQ (reference sequence). The CDR3 length is 14 residues. In DNA, the CDR3 is TGTGCCAGCAGCTTAGGTGACAGGAACTCTGGCTACACCTTC. Its protein is CASSLGDRNSGYTF.

The chain carries TRBV5-4 and TRBJ1-1; D is uncertain. Germline V lookup: CDR1 SGHNT, CDR2 YYREEE (reference sequence). The CDR3 runs 12 residues. Deletions cut 2 bases from V and 6 bases from J, with 8 bases between. Here the CDR3 DNA reads TGTGCCAGCAGCTTTTCGGGTGCTGAAGCTTTCTTT. It codes for CASSFSGAEAFF. Looking up the rest from reference TRBV5-4 and TRBJ1-1 gives the full variable domain: ETGVTQSPTHLIKTRGQQVTLRCSSQSGHNTVSWYQQALGQGPQFIFQYYREEENGRGNFPPRFSGLQFPNYSSELNVNALELDDSALYLCASSFSGAEAFFGQGTRLTVV.

The V call is TRBV7-2, the J call TRBJ2-2, with TRBD1 identical over 7 bases. The CDR3 length is 16 residues. Germline CDR1 reads SGHTA; CDR2 reads FQGNSA. V gave up 5 bases and J gave up 1 base; unmatched junction bases: 7. CDR3 DNA sequence: TGTGCCAGCAGCCCGTGGGACAGACTGAACACCGGGGAGCTGTTTTTT. Amino acids: CASSPWDRLNTGELFF.

The CDR3 DNA follows: TGCGCCAGCTCCCCCATAGAGGCGCCCTCCTACAATGAGCAGTTCTTC. It encodes CASSPIEAPSYNEQFF. The J gene is TRBJ2-1, the V gene TRBV4-1, with no clear D. Trimming pared 8 bases from V and 0 bases from J, leaving 17 bases between. Germline V CDR1 and CDR2: MGHRA, YSYEKL. The CDR3 has 16 residues.

The sample holds a few counts of this clone. The chain recombines TRBV5-1 with TRBJ1-2; maybe TRBD1 (6 bases). V was pared by 0 bases and J by 7 bases, with 10 bases between. The V gene's germline CDR1 is SGHRS and CDR2 YFSETQ. The CDR3 runs to 13 residues. The CDR3 bases are TGCGCCAGCAGCTTGGTGACAGGTGGTGGCTACACCTTC. Translating gives CASSLVTGGGYTF.